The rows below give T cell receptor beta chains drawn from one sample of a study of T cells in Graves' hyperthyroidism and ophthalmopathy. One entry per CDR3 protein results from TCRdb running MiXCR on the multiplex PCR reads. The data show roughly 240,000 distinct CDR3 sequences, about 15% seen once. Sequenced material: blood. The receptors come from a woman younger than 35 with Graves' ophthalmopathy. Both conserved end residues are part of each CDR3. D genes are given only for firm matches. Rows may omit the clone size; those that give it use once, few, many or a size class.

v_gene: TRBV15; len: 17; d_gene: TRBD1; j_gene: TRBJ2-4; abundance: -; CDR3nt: TGTGCCACCAGCAGAGGACCGGGACAGGGAGGCAAAAACATTCAGTACTTC; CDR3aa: CATSRGPGQGGKNIQYF
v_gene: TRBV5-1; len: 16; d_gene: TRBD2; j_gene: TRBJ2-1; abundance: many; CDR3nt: TGCGCCAGCAGCCCGGGGAGGGCCCCCCCCGACAATGAGCAGTTCTTC; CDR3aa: CASSPGRAPPDNEQFF
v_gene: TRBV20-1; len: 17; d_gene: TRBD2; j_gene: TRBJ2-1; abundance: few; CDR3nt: TGCAGTGCTAGAGGAAGACTAGCGGGAGGGGTTTACAATGAGCAGTTCTTC; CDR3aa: CSARGRLAGGVYNEQFF
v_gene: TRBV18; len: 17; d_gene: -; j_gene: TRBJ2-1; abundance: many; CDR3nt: TGTGCCAGCTCACCACCCGTCGCACTTAAGGGATTCAATGAGCAGTTCTTC; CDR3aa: CASSPPVALKGFNEQFF
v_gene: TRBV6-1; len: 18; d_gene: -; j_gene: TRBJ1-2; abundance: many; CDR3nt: TGTGCCAGCAGTGGGCACGAAGAAATAATTGGGACTAACTATGGCTACACCTTC; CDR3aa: CASSGHEEIIGTNYGYTF
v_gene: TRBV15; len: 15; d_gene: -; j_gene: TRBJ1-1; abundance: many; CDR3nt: TGTGCCACCAGCAGAGATCGAACGATGAACACTGAAGCTTTCTTT; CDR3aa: CATSRDRTMNTEAFF
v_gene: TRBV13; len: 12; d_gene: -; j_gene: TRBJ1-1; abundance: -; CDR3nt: TGTGCCAGCAGCTATGGACCGTCTGAAGCCCTCTTT; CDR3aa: CASSYGPSEALF
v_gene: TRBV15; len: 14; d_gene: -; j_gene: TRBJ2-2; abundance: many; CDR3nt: TGTGCCACCAGACCTAGGGGGAACACCGGGGAGCTGTTTTTT; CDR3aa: CATRPRGNTGELFF
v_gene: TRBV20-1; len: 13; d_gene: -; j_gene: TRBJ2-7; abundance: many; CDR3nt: TGCAGTGCTAGAAAGACGGCAACCTACGAGCAGTACTTC; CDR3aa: CSARKTATYEQYF
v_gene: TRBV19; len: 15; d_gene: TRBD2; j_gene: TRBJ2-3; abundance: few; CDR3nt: TGTGCCAGTACACACACGAGCGGGGGGGCAGATACGCAGTATTTT; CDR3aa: CASTHTSGGADTQYF
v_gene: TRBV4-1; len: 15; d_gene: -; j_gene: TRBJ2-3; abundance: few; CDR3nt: TGCGCCAGCAGCCAAGGTTCATATTCTAGTGATACGCAGTATTTT; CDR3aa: CASSQGSYSSDTQYF
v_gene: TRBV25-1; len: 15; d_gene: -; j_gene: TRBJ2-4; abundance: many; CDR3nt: TGTGCCAGCAGTGAATCCGGCTCAGCCAAAAACATTCAGTACTTC; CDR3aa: CASSESGSAKNIQYF
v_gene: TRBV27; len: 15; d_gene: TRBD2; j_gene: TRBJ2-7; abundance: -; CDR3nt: TGTGCCAGCAGAAACGGAGGGGCGGGAGACTACGAGCAGTACTTC; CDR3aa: CASRNGGAGDYEQYF
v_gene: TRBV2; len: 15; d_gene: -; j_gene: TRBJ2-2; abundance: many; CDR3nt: TGTGCCAGCAGTGTGGAAGTGTGGAACACCGGGGAGCTGTTTTTT; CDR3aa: CASSVEVWNTGELFF
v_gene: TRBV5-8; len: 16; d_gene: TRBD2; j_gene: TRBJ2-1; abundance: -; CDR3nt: TGTGCCAGCAGCAAGACCGGGACTAGCACCGCCTATGAGCAGTTCTTC; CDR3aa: CASSKTGTSTAYEQFF
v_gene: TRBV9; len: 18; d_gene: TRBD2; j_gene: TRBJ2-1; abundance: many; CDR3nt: TGTGCCAGCAGCGTAGTCCCTAGCGGGGGACGCTCCTACAATGAGCAGTTCTTC; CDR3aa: CASSVVPSGGRSYNEQFF
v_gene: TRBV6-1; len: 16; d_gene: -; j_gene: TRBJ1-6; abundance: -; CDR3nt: TGTGCCACCACCCCGTCCCCTCGACTTTATAATTCACCCCTCCACTTT; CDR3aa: CATTPSPRLYNSPLHF
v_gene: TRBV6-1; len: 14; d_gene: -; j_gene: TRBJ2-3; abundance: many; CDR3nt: TGTGCCAGCACCCGAATTGGGGGAACAGATACGCAGTATTTT; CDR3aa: CASTRIGGTDTQYF
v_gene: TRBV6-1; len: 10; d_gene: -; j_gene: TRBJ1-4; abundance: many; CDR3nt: TGTGCCACCTTGTATGAAAAACTGTTTTTT; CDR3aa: CATLYEKLFF
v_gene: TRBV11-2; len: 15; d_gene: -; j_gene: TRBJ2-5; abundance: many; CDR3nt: TGTGCCAGCAGCTTATTGCAGGGGAAAGGAGAGACCCAGTACTTC; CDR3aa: CASSLLQGKGETQYF
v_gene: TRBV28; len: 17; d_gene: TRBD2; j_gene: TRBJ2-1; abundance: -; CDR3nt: TGTGCCAGCAGTTTTCGGCCTAGCGGGACGAAATACAATGAGCAGTTCTTC; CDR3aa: CASSFRPSGTKYNEQFF
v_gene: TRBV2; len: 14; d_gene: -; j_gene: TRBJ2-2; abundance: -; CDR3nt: TGTGCCAGCAAGGGGCAAGGCATCACCGGGGAGCTGTTTTTT; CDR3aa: CASKGQGITGELFF